The 32 T cell receptor beta chains below all came from one sample that was sequenced in a study of somatic mutations in cytotoxic T cells in rheumatoid arthritis. Measured with immunoSEQ multiplex PCR; TCRdb has only the in-frame clones, and not every one. Of about 25,000 clones in the sample, roughly four fifths were seen once. Material for sequencing was CD8+ T cells sorted from blood. These receptors were collected from a woman aged 18 to 35 in good health.

The chain couples TRBV5-1 to TRBJ1-4; D not certain. The CDR3 loop spans 17 amino acids. The germline V gene has CDR1 SGHRS and CDR2 YFSETQ. V was cut by 0 bases and J by 0 bases, with 12 bases left in between. CDR3 protein: CASSLGERDTTNEKLFF. Written as DNA, the CDR3 is TGCGCCAGCAGCTTGGGTGAAAGGGATACAACTAATGAAAAACTGTTTTTT.

This rearrangement joins TRBV28 to TRBJ1-1; TRBD1 might be the D (5 bases). The germline V gene encodes CDR1 MDHEN and CDR2 SYDVKM. This CDR3 region has 16 residues. V was pared by 5 bases and J by 6 bases, with 22 bases between. The CDR3 DNA reads TGTGCCAGCAGTGGGGTCTCACGGGGGAGTCTGGCTGAAGCTTTCTTT. It codes for CASSGVSRGSLAEAFF.

The rearrangement uses TRBV6-5 and TRBJ1-2, with a tentative D call TRBD1 (5 bases). Germline lookup yields CDR1 MNHEY and CDR2 SVGAGI. V was clipped by 6 bases and J by 4 bases, with 12 bases between them. CDR3 length equals 13 residues. In DNA, the CDR3 is TGTGCCAGCAGCAACGGGGGGTTCTATGGCTACACCTTC. It translates to CASSNGGFYGYTF.

Here the CDR3 DNA reads TGTGCCAGCAGTTCACCGTACTGGGGCGGGGGCACAGATACGCAGTATTTT. Protein: CASSSPYWGGGTDTQYF. The chain has TRBV28 and TRBJ2-3; tentatively, D is TRBD2 (6 bases). Germline V gene lookup returns CDR1 MDHEN and CDR2 SYDVKM. The CDR3 spans 17 residues. Trimming cost V 4 bases and J 1 base, with 18 bases left between them.

This clone has more than one count but fewer than ten. The chain couples TRBV29-1 to TRBJ2-6; D is perhaps TRBD1 (5 bases). CDR1 and CDR2 (germline): SQVTM, ANQGSEA. CDR3 length: 13 amino acids. V dropped 6 bases and J dropped 2 bases, with 8 bases sitting between them. CDR3 loop: CSVTAPGANVLTF. In DNA form, the CDR3 reads TGCAGCGTGACAGCTCCTGGGGCCAACGTCCTGACTTTC.

This sequence joins TRBV27 and TRBJ2-1; D not certain. The CDR3 length is 13 residues. Germline CDR1 is MNHEY and CDR2 is SMNVEV (reference sequence). Trimming pared 7 bases from V and 4 bases from J, leaving 11 bases between. CDR3 sequence: CASISDGYNEQFF. The CDR3 region has the DNA TGTGCCAGCATCTCTGATGGGTACAATGAGCAGTTCTTC.

This clone showed up just a few times. This chain joins TRBV19 and TRBJ2-7; 8 nucleotides agree with TRBD1. With V trimmed by 0 bases and J by 7 bases, 8 bases remained unmatched. There are 15 residues in the CDR3. Germline loops: CDR1 LNHDA, CDR2 SQIVND (reference sequence). The CDR3 spells CASSIDQGAVEEQYF. CDR3 DNA sequence: TGTGCCAGTAGTATAGATCAGGGGGCGGTCGAAGAGCAGTACTTC.

V gene TRBV4-2 combines with J gene TRBJ1-2, with D hard to call. Germline-derived CDR1 and CDR2 are LGHNA and YNFKEQ. Trimming removed 0 bases from V and 7 bases from J, with 15 bases in between. CDR3 length equals 15 residues. The CDR3 coding sequence is TGTGCCAGCAGCCAAGATCGCGATCGAGGTACTGGCTACACCTTC. The encoded protein is CASSQDRDRGTGYTF.

The gene calls are TRBV5-1 and TRBJ2-7; 9 nucleotides agree with TRBD1. Trimming removed 5 bases from V and 3 bases from J; junction bases left unmatched: 9. The CDR3 length is 15 residues. Germline V gene lookup returns CDR1 SGHRS and CDR2 YFSETQ. The CDR3, as DNA: TGCGCCAGCAGTGGGGACAGGGAAGGTTTCTACGAGCAGTACTTC. This translates into CASSGDREGFYEQYF. Complete variable domain (other parts from reference TRBV5-1 and TRBJ2-7): KAGVTQTPRYLIKTRGQQVTLSCSPISGHRSVSWYQQTPGQGLQFLFEYFSETQRNKGNFPGRFSGRQFSNSRSEMNVSTLELGDSALYLCASSGDREGFYEQYFGPGTRLTVT.

The chain uses TRBV30 and TRBJ2-1; D is perhaps TRBD2 (5 bases). This CDR3 is 11 amino acids long. Trimming shortened V by 2 bases and J by 10 bases, and 9 bases separated the two germline ends. The germline CDR1 and CDR2 sequences are GTSNPN and SVGIG (reference sequence). CDR3 sequence reads: CAWSTGGEQFF. For the CDR3, the DNA is TGTGCCTGGAGTACCGGCGGGGAGCAGTTCTTC.

J is TRBJ1-5 and V is TRBV7-8, with D maybe TRBD1 (6 bases). Germline V gene data show CDR1 as SGHVS and CDR2 as FQNEAQ. The V and J ends lost 1 base and 6 bases respectively, with 13 bases between them. CDR3 length: 15 amino acids. The CDR3 loop reads CASSLGGLYSQPQHF. CDR3 nucleotide sequence: TGTGCCAGCAGCTTAGGGGGGCTCTACAGTCAGCCCCAGCATTTT.

The rearrangement links TRBV25-1 to TRBJ1-4; D is unresolved. Trimming cost V 3 bases and J 6 bases, with 14 bases left between them. The CDR3 has 15 residues. Germline V gene sequence: CDR1 MGHDK, CDR2 SYGVNS. CDR3 amino acids: CASSDLGPRDEKLFF. The CDR3 DNA sequence: TGTGCCAGCAGTGACCTCGGGCCTCGGGATGAAAAACTGTTTTTT.

As DNA, the CDR3 is TGCAGCGTTGTACTGACAGGGGACGAGGTCGGATACGAGCAGTACTTC. This encodes CSVVLTGDEVGYEQYF. The rearrangement links TRBV29-1 to TRBJ2-7; 8 positions match TRBD1. J gave up 4 bases and V 4 bases, and 15 bases lay outside the gene matches. The CDR3 sequence is 16 residues long. Germline V gene lookup returns CDR1 SQVTM and CDR2 ANQGSEA.

V gene TRBV19 combines with J gene TRBJ2-7, with 11 positions matching TRBD1. Germline-derived CDR1 and CDR2 are LNHDA and SQIVND (reference sequence). V dropped 10 bases and J dropped 7; count of bases not matched to a gene: 9. The CDR3 has 13 amino acids. In nucleotides, the CDR3 is TGTGCCACTTCACCCGGGACAGGGGGGGAGCAGTACTTC. Amino acids: CATSPGTGGEQYF.

The chain uses TRBV25-1 and TRBJ1-6, with D hard to call. Germline V gene lookup returns CDR1 MGHDK and CDR2 SYGVNS. The germline V and J ends were trimmed by 7 bases and 4 bases, with 11 bases remaining between them. CDR3 length: 14 residues. In nucleotides, the CDR3 is TGTGCCAGCAAGGAGAGCGCTTATAATTCACCCCTCCACTTT. Translation: CASKESAYNSPLHF.

This clone was seen just once. V and J are TRBV27 and TRBJ2-1, with 9 bases aligning to TRBD2. This CDR3 is 13 amino acids long. The germline gives CDR1 MNHEY, CDR2 SMNVEV (reference sequence). Trimming took 8 bases from V and 4 from J; bases not matched to a gene: 3. CDR3 residues: CASGSGRYNEQFF. CDR3 DNA: TGTGCCAGCGGGAGCGGGAGGTACAATGAGCAGTTCTTC.

The chain joins TRBV27 to TRBJ2-1; D may correspond to TRBD1 or TRBD2 (5 bases each). CDR3 length equals 16 residues. Germline V CDR1 and CDR2: MNHEY, SMNVEV (reference sequence). V shed 0 bases and J shed 3 bases, with 12 bases lying between them. In DNA, the CDR3 is TGTGCCAGCAGTTTATCGGCCGGGGCTAGCTACAATGAGCAGTTCTTC. Amino acids: CASSLSAGASYNEQFF.

The genes are TRBV21-1 and TRBJ1-5. TRBV21-1 is a pseudogene. There are 15 residues in the CDR3. CDR3 in DNA: TGTGCCAGCAGCAAGTTTCTGACCAGCAATCAGCCCCAGCATTTT. Its protein is CASSKFLTSNQPQHF.

There are a few counts of this clone. The chain recombines TRBV6-6 with TRBJ2-1; D gene unclear. Deletions cut 5 bases from V and 4 bases from J, with 9 bases between. Germline values: CDR1 MNHNY, CDR2 SVGAGI (reference sequence). The CDR3 runs 13 residues. The CDR3 DNA sequence: TGTGCCAGCAGTGCGACACTTTACAATGAGCAGTTCTTC. This sequence encodes CASSATLYNEQFF.

This chain uses TRBV4-2 with TRBJ2-5; no firm D call. This CDR3 spans 15 amino acids. V lost 0 bases and J 4 bases, leaving 12 bases between the germline ends. Germline-derived CDR1 and CDR2 are LGHNA and YNFKEQ. CDR3 DNA sequence: TGTGCCAGCAGCCAAGATCCTGGACCAGGAGAGACCCAGTACTTC. Amino acids: CASSQDPGPGETQYF.

The CDR3 here is CSVAGSGGRDEQFF. Written as DNA, the CDR3 is TGCAGCGTTGCCGGATCGGGGGGCCGCGATGAGCAGTTCTTC. The chain joins TRBV29-1 to TRBJ2-1, with D possibly being TRBD2 (7 bases). This CDR3 spans 14 amino acids. Looked up from germline, CDR1 is SQVTM and CDR2 is ANQGSEA. The V end was cut by 4 bases, the J end by 8 bases, with 18 bases between.

The chain recombines TRBV5-4 with TRBJ1-6, with D unclear. Between the trimmed V and J ends, which lost 0 bases and 8 bases, there was a span of 6 bases. CDR1 and CDR2 from the germline V gene are SGHNT and YYREEE (reference sequence). This CDR3 contains 13 residues. The CDR3 DNA sequence: TGTGCCAGCAGCTTGGGCGCTCATTCACCCCTCCACTTT. Protein product: CASSLGAHSPLHF.

The J gene is TRBJ2-5, the V gene TRBV5-4; D not resolved. The germline V and J ends were trimmed by 0 bases and 5 bases, with 5 bases remaining between them. The CDR3 totals 12 residues. CDR1 is SGHNT and CDR2 is YYREEE in the germline V gene (reference sequence). The CDR3 here is CASSLGVETQYF. Written as DNA, the CDR3 is TGTGCCAGCAGCTTGGGCGTTGAGACCCAGTACTTC.

The chain has TRBV4-1 and TRBJ1-2; no clear D. CDR3 length: 15 amino acids. V lost 0 bases to trimming and J lost 4 bases, with 12 bases between them. CDR1 MGHRA and CDR2 YSYEKL come from the germline V gene. The CDR3 DNA sequence: TGCGCCAGCAGCCAAGATGGTGGAACAGTCTATGGCTACACCTTC. Its translation: CASSQDGGTVYGYTF.

The chain couples TRBV28 to TRBJ1-3; TRBD1 matches 8 bases. Germline loops: CDR1 MDHEN, CDR2 SYDVKM. V gave up 5 bases and J gave up 0 bases; unmatched junction bases: 3. This CDR3 spans 15 amino acids. CDR3 DNA: TGTGCCAGCAGTGTGACAGGGGTCTCTGGAAACACCATATATTTT. This gives the protein CASSVTGVSGNTIYF.

The CDR3: CASKPGLAYGGELFF. The CDR3 bases are TGTGCCAGCAAACCGGGACTAGCGTACGGCGGGGAGCTGTTTTTT. This rearrangement joins TRBV27 to TRBJ2-2; 10 nucleotides line up with TRBD2. CDR3 length equals 15 residues. The ends lost 7 bases at V and 7 bases at J; junction bases unmatched: 9. CDR1 is MNHEY, CDR2 SMNVEV, per germline (reference sequence).

The V gene is TRBV28, the J gene TRBJ2-1; 9 bases match TRBD2. The CDR3 extends over 19 amino acids. CDR1 is MDHEN, CDR2 SYDVKM, per germline. J lost 0 bases, V lost 8 bases, and 17 bases had no gene match. The CDR3 is CASSAIWVAGESSYNEQFF. For the CDR3, the DNA is TGTGCCAGCTCAGCAATTTGGGTAGCGGGAGAGAGCTCCTACAATGAGCAGTTCTTC.

V usage is TRBV5-1 and J usage is TRBJ2-5; 10 positions match TRBD1. The CDR3 contains 17 residues. Per the germline V gene, CDR1 is SGHRS and CDR2 is YFSETQ. V lost 6 bases to trimming and J lost 4 bases; unmatched junction nucleotides: 15. Here the CDR3 DNA reads TGCGCCAGCAATCCGGGACAGGGGACTTTCGGCCGAGAGACCCAGTACTTC. Translating it yields CASNPGQGTFGRETQYF.

In nucleotides, the CDR3 is TGTGCCAGCAGCTCTAGAAACCCCAACACAGATACGCAGTATTTT. Translated: CASSSRNPNTDTQYF. The rearrangement links TRBV13 to TRBJ2-3; no firm D call. The CDR3 contains 15 residues. Trimming took 4 bases from V and 2 from J, leaving 13 bases between them. Germline CDR1 and CDR2: PRHDT and FYEKMQ (reference sequence).

The chain carries TRBV6-1 and TRBJ2-2; D is undetermined. Per the germline V gene, CDR1 is MNHNS and CDR2 is SASEGT. This CDR3 is built from 15 residues. The V gene lost 3 bases and the J gene lost 1 base, with 9 bases spanning the gap. The CDR3: CASSEVSLNTGELFF. CDR3 sequence (DNA): TGTGCCAGCAGTGAGGTCAGCTTGAACACCGGGGAGCTGTTTTTT.

The chain has TRBV11-2 and TRBJ2-3; D not certain. V was pared by 1 base and J by 5 bases, with 7 bases between. Germline V gene lookup returns CDR1 SGHAT and CDR2 FQNNGV. The CDR3 has 13 amino acids. The CDR3 coding sequence is TGTGCCAGCAGCTTAGGACCTCGAGATACGCAGTATTTT. It codes for CASSLGPRDTQYF.

The chain carries TRBV27 and TRBJ2-7, with D uncertain. V lost 4 bases and J lost 0, with 4 bases in between. Germline V gene data show CDR1 as MNHEY and CDR2 as SMNVEV (reference sequence). The CDR3 contains 12 residues. In DNA form, the CDR3 reads TGTGCCAGCAGTTCGCTCTCCTACGAGCAGTACTTC. Its protein is CASSSLSYEQYF.